This section outlines one TCR beta chain sequence together with its context. The entry originates in a study of tumor T cells in aggressive B-cell lymphoma. Profiling relied on immunoSEQ multiplex PCR, and the TCRdb table lists in-frame clones only, not all of them. Of a few thousand clones listed, approximately 83% were seen once; the top ten hold 2.5% to 3.5%. The length of the CDR3 is 16 residues. With 0 bases clipped from V and 6 bases from J, the junction kept 10 bases outside the gene matches. Germline V gene data show CDR1 as SGDLS and CDR2 as YYNGEE. Sequenced input: tumor tissue. The rearrangement uses TRBV9 and TRBJ2-3, with 7 bases matching TRBD1. The clonotype comes from an adult with diffuse large B cell lymphoma. CDR3 in amino acids: CASSVEGASLVDTQYF. CDR3 nucleotide sequence: TGTGCCAGCAGCGTAGAGGGGGCATCTCTAGTGGATACGCAGTATTTT. The whole variable domain, remainder taken from reference TRBV9 and TRBJ2-3, is DSGVTQTPKHLITATGQRVTLRCSPRSGDLSVYWYQQSLDQGLQFLIQYYNGEERAKGNILERFSAQQFPDLHSELNLSSLELGDSALYFCASSVEGASLVDTQYFGPGTRLTVL.